Below are 9 T cell receptor beta chains sequenced from a single sample in a study of neurological immune-mediated disorders. One entry per CDR3 protein results from TCRdb running MiXCR on the 5' RACE reads. The table shows tens of thousands of distinct CDR3 sequences, with around 4.5% occurring only once. Material for sequencing was PBMCs. The receptors were sampled from a woman in her sixties or seventies with multiple sclerosis.

V and J are TRBV4-1 and TRBJ1-2; D unresolved. This CDR3 region has 16 residues. Germline CDR1 is MGHRA and CDR2 is YSYEKL. V shed 0 bases and J shed 4 bases, with 15 bases lying between them. CDR3 amino acids: CASSQELVAWIYGYTF. CDR3 nucleotide sequence: TGCGCCAGCAGCCAAGAACTTGTGGCATGGATCTATGGCTACACCTTC.

This clonotype was observed at least ten times. J is TRBJ2-3 and V is TRBV7-2, with 7 bases lining up with TRBD1. With 2 bases clipped from V and 2 bases from J, the junction kept 13 bases outside the gene matches. Germline assignment: CDR1 SGHTA and CDR2 FQGNSA. The CDR3 runs to 18 residues. The CDR3 region is CASSLQNRGTPSTDTQYF. In nucleotides, the CDR3 is TGTGCCAGCAGCTTACAAAACAGGGGAACGCCTTCCACAGATACGCAGTATTTT.

At least ten counts were recorded for this clonotype. This sequence joins TRBV5-1 and TRBJ2-1; no definite D call. Germline values: CDR1 SGHRS, CDR2 YFSETQ. The ends were cut back, 1 base at V and 4 bases at J, with 9 bases in the middle. The CDR3 is 14 amino acids. CDR3 nucleotide sequence: TGCGCCAGCAGCTTGTCAAGTAGGTACAATGAGCAGTTCTTC. The encoded protein is CASSLSSRYNEQFF.

This clonotype was counted at least ten times. This rearrangement joins TRBV7-2 to TRBJ2-1; 7 bases map to TRBD2. The CDR3 is made up of 20 amino acids. After removal of 2 bases from V and 4 bases from J, the junction contained 20 bases not matched to a gene. Germline-derived CDR1 and CDR2 are SGHTA and FQGNSA. DNA of the CDR3: TGTGCCAGCAGCTTATTGGGACCGGGTCCCCTCAGCGGGGTTTACAATGAGCAGTTCTTC. This encodes CASSLLGPGPLSGVYNEQFF.

This clonotype occurred many times. V gene TRBV11-2 combines with J gene TRBJ2-1; TRBD2 matches 12 bases. V lost 5 bases to trimming and J lost 7 bases; unmatched junction nucleotides: 9. Germline V gives CDR1 SGHAT, CDR2 FQNNGV. The CDR3 covers 16 residues. CDR3 DNA sequence: TGTGCCAGCAGCCTTGGACTAGCGGGGATTGGGAATGAGCAGTTCTTC. Its protein is CASSLGLAGIGNEQFF. Variable domain in full (rest from reference TRBV11-2 and TRBJ2-1): EAGVAQSPRYKIIEKRQSVAFWCNPISGHATLYWYQQILGQGPKLLIQFQNNGVVDDSQLPKDRFSAERLKGVDSTLKIQPAKLEDSAVYLCASSLGLAGIGNEQFFGPGTRLTVL.

V is TRBV7-2 and J is TRBJ2-1; tentative D call: TRBD2 (5 bases). V shed 3 bases and J shed 0 bases, with 9 bases lying between them. The CDR3 spans 15 residues. CDR1 is SGHTA and CDR2 is FQGNSA in the germline V gene. The CDR3: CASSLESGSYNEQFF. DNA for the CDR3: TGTGCCAGCAGCTTGGAGAGCGGCTCCTACAATGAGCAGTTCTTC.

This clonotype has at least ten counts. The rearrangement links TRBV5-1 to TRBJ1-1; 8 nucleotides match TRBD1. The germline CDR1 and CDR2 sequences are SGHRS and YFSETQ. There are 16 residues in the CDR3. Trimming removed 3 bases from V and 1 base from J; junction bases left unmatched: 8. DNA for the CDR3: TGCGCCAGCAGCTCGGGCCTAGGACAGGGGAACACTGAAGCTTTCTTT. This encodes CASSSGLGQGNTEAFF.

At least ten counts were recorded for this clonotype. J is TRBJ2-3 and V is TRBV4-3, with D possibly matching TRBD2 (5 bases). Germline assignment: CDR1 LGHNA and CDR2 YSLEER. V was pared by 1 base and J by 6 bases, with 11 bases between. This CDR3 is 14 amino acids long. The CDR3 DNA is TGCGCCAGCAGCCAAGCAGCGGTCCGTGATACGCAGTATTTT. Protein product: CASSQAAVRDTQYF.

In this sample, this clonotype turned up many times. The rearrangement uses TRBV7-3 and TRBJ2-2; 11 nucleotides agree with TRBD2. Looked up from germline, CDR1 is SGHTA and CDR2 is FQGTGA. Trimming took 4 bases from V and 6 from J; bases not matched to a gene: 4. The CDR3 runs to 15 residues. CDR3: CASSSQTSGAGELFF. The DNA of the CDR3 is TGTGCCAGCAGCTCCCAGACTAGCGGGGCCGGGGAGCTGTTTTTT.